A single sample is the source of the 11 T cell receptor beta chains below, sequenced in a study of molecular identifiers for immune sequencing clone quantification. A single record per CDR3 protein comes from TCRdb applying MiXCR to the PCR reads. The table records under 650,000 distinct CDR3 sequences, 20% of them present only once. The sample was naive CD8+ T cells from blood, with Jurkat cell RNA spiked in. Subset noted: FACS-sorted CD8+CD4-CCR7+CD45RA+ naive T cells. The source is a human donor in good health. Some libraries in this study had Jurkat cell RNA spiked in.

Concerning this clonotype: The junction differs from germline at one of its ends, possibly a read error. The chain is built from TRBV9 and TRBJ1-5; D gene ambiguous. The germline CDR1 and CDR2 sequences are SGDLS and YYNGEE. The CDR3 is 13 residues long. In DNA form, the CDR3 reads TGTGCCAGCGCCGCGGGGAGCAATCGGCCCCAGCATTTT. This sequence encodes CASAAGSNRPQHF.

The chain carries TRBV4-1 and TRBJ2-3, with 15 bases aligning to TRBD2. Germline CDR1 is MGHRA and CDR2 is YSYEKL. Trimming at V came to 3 bases and at J to 4 bases, leaving 5 bases not matched to a gene. The CDR3 totals 17 residues. The CDR3 protein is CASSHGTSGRLSDTQYF. The DNA for the CDR3 is TGCGCCAGCAGCCATGGGACTAGCGGGAGGTTATCAGATACGCAGTATTTT.

This clonotype was counted many times. The rearrangement uses TRBV21-1 and TRBJ1-5. TRBV21-1 represents a pseudogene. The CDR3 consists of 17 residues. In DNA, the CDR3 is TGTGCCAGAGATAAAGTTCCGGGAATAGAAAGCAATCAGCCCCAGCATTTT. This sequence encodes CARDKVPGIESNQPQHF.

This clonotype was detected ten times or more. J is TRBJ1-3 and V is TRBV7-2; D uncertain. This CDR3 has 15 residues. Germline CDR1 is SGHTA and CDR2 is FQGNSA. V lost 1 base and J lost 0, with 7 bases in between. The CDR3, as DNA: TGTGCCAGCAGCTTAGGGACGAGCTCTGGAAACACCATATATTTT. It yields the protein CASSLGTSSGNTIYF.

As to this clonotype: One end of the junction fails to match germline, which may point to a read error. This chain uses TRBV12-3 or TRBV12-4 with TRBJ2-7; no reliable D call. The CDR3 extends over 15 amino acids. CDR3 in DNA: TGTGCCAGCAGTTTAGGCAGGCTGAGCTCCTACGAGCAGCACTTC. Residues: CASSLGRLSSYEQHF.

This clonotype came up many times. The chain employs TRBV29-1 and TRBJ2-7; TRBD2 agrees at 8 bases. Germline CDR1 is SQVTM and CDR2 is ANQGSEA. The CDR3 extends over 13 amino acids. The ends lost 6 bases at V and 2 bases at J; junction bases unmatched: 6. CDR3 in DNA: TGCAGCGTAGAGGGACTAGGGACCTACGAGCAGTACTTC. Translation: CSVEGLGTYEQYF.

Turning to this clonotype: It may be a read error: a sequence one base away is much more abundant. The genes are TRBV12-3 or TRBV12-4 and TRBJ1-1; D is perhaps TRBD1 (5 bases). Trimming removed 0 bases from V and 4 bases from J, with 18 bases in between. The CDR3 sequence is 17 residues long. The CDR3 DNA reads as TGTGCCAGCAGTTTAGCTATGCGGGGCGCCGTGGGCACTGAAGCTTTCTTT. Its protein is CASSLAMRGAVGTEAFF.

This clonotype was seen repeatedly, ten times or more. This chain links TRBV4-3 with TRBJ2-3; 9 bases fit TRBD2. The CDR3 runs 18 residues. Germline CDR1 is LGHNA and CDR2 is YSLEER. Unmatched junction bases numbered 8, after V lost 1 base and J lost 0 bases. Here the CDR3 DNA reads TGCGCCAGCAGCCAAGGATCTGCTGGGACTAGCAGCACAGATACGCAGTATTTT. Translating it yields CASSQGSAGTSSTDTQYF.

This clonotype was seen more than once but under ten times. The V gene is TRBV2, the J gene TRBJ2-7; a possible D gene is TRBD1 (5 bases). This CDR3 has 15 amino acids. CDR1 SNHLY and CDR2 FYNNEI come from the germline V gene. V gave up 0 bases and J gave up 3 bases, with 12 bases separating them. In DNA, the CDR3 is TGTGCCAGCAGTGAAGCGGTTGGGGCGGTCTACGAGCAGTACTTC. It translates to CASSEAVGAVYEQYF.

This clonotype appeared a few times. This chain uses TRBV19 with TRBJ1-5; a weak D match, TRBD1 (5 bases). The CDR3 contains 17 residues. Germline V gene lookup returns CDR1 LNHDA and CDR2 SQIVND (reference sequence). Deletions cut 6 bases from V and 2 bases from J, with 20 bases between. CDR3 residues: CASSDMLVGGGNQPQHF. The DNA for the CDR3 is TGTGCCAGTAGCGATATGCTCGTGGGGGGAGGCAATCAGCCCCAGCATTTT.

At least ten counts were recorded for this clonotype. This chain connects TRBV10-3 to TRBJ2-5, with 9 bases identical to TRBD1. This CDR3 contains 14 residues. Germline CDR1 and CDR2: ENHRY and SYGVKD. The trim removed 10 bases at V and 3 bases at J, leaving 9 bases unmatched. The CDR3 here is CATCWGQGEETQYF. The CDR3 nucleotides are TGTGCCACGTGTTGGGGACAGGGCGAAGAGACCCAGTACTTC.